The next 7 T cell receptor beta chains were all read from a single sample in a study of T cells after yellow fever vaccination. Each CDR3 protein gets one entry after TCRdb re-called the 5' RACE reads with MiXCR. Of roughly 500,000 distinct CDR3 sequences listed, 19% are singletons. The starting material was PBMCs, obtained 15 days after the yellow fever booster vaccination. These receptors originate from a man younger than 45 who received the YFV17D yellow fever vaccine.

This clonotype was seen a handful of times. In nucleotides, the CDR3 is TGTGCCAGCAGCTTAAAACCACTAGCGGACTCCTACGAGCAGTACTTC. Its protein is CASSLKPLADSYEQYF. The chain couples TRBV7-2 to TRBJ2-7; 8 bases fit TRBD2. V gave up 2 bases and J gave up 0 bases; unmatched junction bases: 6. Germline V lookup: CDR1 SGHTA, CDR2 FQGNSA. The length of the CDR3 is 16 residues.

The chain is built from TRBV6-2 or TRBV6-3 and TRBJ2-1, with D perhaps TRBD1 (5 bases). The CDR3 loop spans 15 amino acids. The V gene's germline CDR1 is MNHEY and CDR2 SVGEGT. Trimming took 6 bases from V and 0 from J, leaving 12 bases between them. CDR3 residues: CASRRDRSSYNEQFF. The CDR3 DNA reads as TGTGCCAGCAGGCGCGACAGAAGCTCCTACAATGAGCAGTTCTTC.

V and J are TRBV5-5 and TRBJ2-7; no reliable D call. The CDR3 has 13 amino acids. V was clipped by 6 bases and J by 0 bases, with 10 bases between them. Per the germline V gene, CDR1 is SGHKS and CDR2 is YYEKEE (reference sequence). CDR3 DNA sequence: TGTGCCAGCACCCAGTCCGCCTCCTACGAGCAGTACTTC. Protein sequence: CASTQSASYEQYF.

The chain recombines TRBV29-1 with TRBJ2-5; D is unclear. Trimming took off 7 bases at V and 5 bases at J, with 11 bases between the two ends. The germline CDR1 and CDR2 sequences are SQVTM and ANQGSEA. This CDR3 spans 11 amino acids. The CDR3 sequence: CSGQSLETQYF. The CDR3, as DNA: TGCAGCGGCCAATCCTTGGAGACCCAGTACTTC.

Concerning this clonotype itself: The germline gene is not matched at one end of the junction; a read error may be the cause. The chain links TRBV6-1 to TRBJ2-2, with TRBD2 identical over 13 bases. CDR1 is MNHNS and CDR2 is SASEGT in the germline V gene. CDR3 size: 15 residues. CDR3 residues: CASSRGLAGSGEQFF. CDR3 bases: TGTGCCAGCAGCCGGGGACTAGCGGGATCCGGGGAGCAGTTTTTT.

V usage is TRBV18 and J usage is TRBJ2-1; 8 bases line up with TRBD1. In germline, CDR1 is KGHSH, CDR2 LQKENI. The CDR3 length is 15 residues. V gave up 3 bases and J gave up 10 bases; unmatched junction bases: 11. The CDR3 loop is CASSPGTGPTREQFF. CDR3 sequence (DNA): TGTGCCAGCTCACCGGGGACAGGTCCGACCCGAGAGCAGTTCTTC. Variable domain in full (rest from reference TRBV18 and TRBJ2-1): NAGVMQNPRHLVRRRGQEARLRCSPMKGHSHVYWYRQLPEEGLKFMVYLQKENIIDESGMPKERFSAEFPKEGPSILRIQQVVRGDSAAYFCASSPGTGPTREQFFGPGTRLTVL.

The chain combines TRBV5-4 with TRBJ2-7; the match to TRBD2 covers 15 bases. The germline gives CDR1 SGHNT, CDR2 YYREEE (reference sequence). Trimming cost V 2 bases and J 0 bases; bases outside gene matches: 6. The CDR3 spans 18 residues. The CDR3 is CASSFRTSGRAYSYEQYF. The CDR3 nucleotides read TGTGCCAGCAGCTTTCGGACTAGCGGGAGGGCCTACTCCTACGAGCAGTACTTC.